The subject of this entry is one TCR beta chain. Its target is unknown. Each cDNA molecule carried a unique molecular identifier. TCRdb re-called the 5' RACE reads through MiXCR, storing one row per CDR3 protein. Found here are more than 50,000 distinct CDR3 sequences, more than 9.5% of them singletons; the top ten hold 8% to 10%. These data come from a study of early T cells in non-severe SARS-CoV-2 infection. Looking at the study overall: Sequencing of bulk RNA from unsorted whole blood was done, without chain pairing. General study points: Reliance on VDJdb matching favored anti-spike CD8 responses; private and CD4 specificities were missed.

Trimming pared 5 bases from V and 1 base from J, leaving 11 bases between. Germline assignment: CDR1 MNHEY and CDR2 SMNVEV (reference sequence). This CDR3 region has 14 residues. The TCR originated in an adult who was a healthcare worker with PCR-confirmed SARS-CoV-2 infection or an uninfected control (not recorded which). The sequenced sample was whole blood. The V gene is TRBV27, the J gene TRBJ1-2; D remains ambiguous. The CDR3 is CASSPGLHNYGYTF. The CDR3 region has the DNA TGTGCCAGCAGTCCTGGACTGCATAACTATGGCTACACCTTC.